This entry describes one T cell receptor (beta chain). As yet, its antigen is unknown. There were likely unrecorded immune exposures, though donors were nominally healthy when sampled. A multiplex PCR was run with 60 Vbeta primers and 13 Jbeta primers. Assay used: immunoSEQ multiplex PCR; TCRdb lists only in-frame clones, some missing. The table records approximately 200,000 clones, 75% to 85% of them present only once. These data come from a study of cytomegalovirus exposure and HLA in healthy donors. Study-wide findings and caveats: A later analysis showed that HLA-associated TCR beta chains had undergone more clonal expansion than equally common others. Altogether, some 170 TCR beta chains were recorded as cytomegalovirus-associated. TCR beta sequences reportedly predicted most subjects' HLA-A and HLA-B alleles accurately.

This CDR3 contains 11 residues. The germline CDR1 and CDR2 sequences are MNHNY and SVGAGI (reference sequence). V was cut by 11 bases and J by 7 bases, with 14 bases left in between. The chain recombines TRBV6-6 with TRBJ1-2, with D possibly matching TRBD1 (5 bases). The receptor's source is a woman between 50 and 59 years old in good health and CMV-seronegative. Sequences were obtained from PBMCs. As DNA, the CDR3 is TGTGCCTCCCAGGGTACTGGTGGCTACACCTTC. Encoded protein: CASQGTGGYTF.